Following are 8 T cell receptor beta chains from one sample sequenced in a study of shared clonotypes between healthy human individuals. The method was immunoSEQ multiplex PCR; TCRdb's version includes in-frame clones alone and lacks a portion of them. The sample shows approximately 980,000 clones, more than 75% of them seen only once. The sample taken for sequencing was memory CD4+ T cells sorted from blood. Described subset: CD45RA-negative fraction. Receptors were obtained from a man between 18 and 35 years old in good health.

The genes are TRBV7-2 and TRBJ1-5; 7 bases are shared with TRBD1. This CDR3 has 14 amino acids. The germline V gene has CDR1 SGHTA and CDR2 FQGNSA. The V and J ends lost 6 bases and 9 bases, in that order; junction bases with no gene match: 11. The CDR3 DNA sequence: TGTGCCAGCAGTCTTACAGGGGCGGGACGGCCCCAGCATTTT. Its protein product is CASSLTGAGRPQHF.

The V call is TRBV15, the J call TRBJ2-7, with D hard to call. Per germline, CDR1 LNHNV and CDR2 YYDKDF (reference sequence). CDR3 size: 12 residues. Trimming stripped 2 bases from V and 4 bases from J, with 6 bases between. The CDR3 DNA is TGTGCCACCAGCAGATTTCTTTACGAGCAGTACTTC. Translation gives CATSRFLYEQYF.

The gene calls are TRBV30 and TRBJ1-1; D is undetermined. Per the germline V gene, CDR1 is GTSNPN and CDR2 is SVGIG (reference sequence). Deletions cut 2 bases from V and 4 bases from J, with 14 bases between. The CDR3 runs to 14 residues. The CDR3 here is CAWSPDARTTEAFF. The DNA for the CDR3 is TGTGCCTGGAGTCCCGACGCACGAACCACTGAAGCTTTCTTT.

This chain connects TRBV10-1 to TRBJ2-2; D uncertain. Germline loops: CDR1 WNHNN, CDR2 SYGVQD (reference sequence). The CDR3 spans 14 residues. Trimming pared 3 bases from V and 5 bases from J, leaving 10 bases between. Here the CDR3 reads CASSDNRLTGELFF. CDR3 coding DNA: TGCGCCAGCAGTGACAATAGATTGACCGGGGAGCTGTTTTTT.

Many counts were recorded for this clone. The chain recombines TRBV5-1 with TRBJ2-7, with D possibly being TRBD1 or TRBD2 (5 bases each). There are 13 residues in the CDR3. V gave up 3 bases and J gave up 5 bases, with 12 bases separating them. CDR1 is SGHRS, CDR2 YFSETQ, per germline. CDR3 loop: CASSWDGSNEQYF. The CDR3, as DNA: TGCGCCAGCAGCTGGGACGGTTCGAACGAGCAGTACTTC.

The genes are TRBV19 and TRBJ2-3, with 16 nucleotides matching TRBD2. This CDR3 contains 15 residues. Germline CDR1 LNHDA, CDR2 SQIVND (reference sequence). Losses at the gene ends were 8 bases for V and 5 bases for J; bases not matched to a gene: 4. CDR3 residues: CASSGTSGRGDTQYF. CDR3 sequence (DNA): TGTGCCAGTTCCGGGACTAGCGGGAGGGGAGATACGCAGTATTTT.

The CDR3 protein is CASSDWDGDYGYTF. The CDR3 DNA sequence: TGTGCCAGCAGTGATTGGGACGGGGACTATGGCTACACCTTC. This sequence joins TRBV6-5 and TRBJ1-2; D may be TRBD1 (5 bases). The CDR3 covers 14 residues. The V gene's germline CDR1 is MNHEY and CDR2 SVGAGI. The ends were cut back, 5 bases at V and 3 bases at J, with 13 bases in the middle.

The chain is built from TRBV5-4 and TRBJ1-6, with no clear D. The CDR3 has 15 residues. Germline CDR1 and CDR2: SGHNT and YYREEE (reference sequence). Between the trimmed V and J ends, which lost 3 bases and 5 bases, there was a span of 12 bases. The CDR3 nucleotides are TGTGCCAGCAGCTATTCCCCGGAGAATAATTCACCCCTCCACTTT. This encodes CASSYSPENNSPLHF.